This TCR beta chain appears in the sequencing data of a study of T cell responses to AZD1222 COVID-19 vaccine. Study-level results: Spike-spanning, vaccine-associated CD4 TCRs were dominant at 160-218 and 743-854. Among AZD1222 vaccinees, only 6 or 7 were seropositive at baseline. Nearly half of the spike-specific TCRs reportedly recognize variant regions that carry no mutations. Donors were mostly white British, more females; clonal diversity possibly underestimated.

Concerning this clone: What it recognizes is unknown.

Profiled with immunoSEQ multiplex PCR; TCRdb holds only in-frame clones, not every one. Of approximately 100,000 clones listed, roughly nine tenths were seen once; the top ten hold 16%. This CDR3 has 14 residues. Germline V gives CDR1 SGHDN, CDR2 FVKESK. Trimming shortened V by 2 bases and J by 8 bases, and 15 bases separated the two germline ends. The source of this sequence is an adult in good health. The material was peripheral blood, obtained on day 0 of AZD1222 vaccination. The rearrangement joins TRBV14 to TRBJ1-2, with D maybe TRBD1 (6 bases). This chain's CDR3 is CASSQFGWQGGYTF. The CDR3 region has the DNA TGTGCCAGCAGCCAATTTGGGTGGCAGGGGGGCTACACCTTC.